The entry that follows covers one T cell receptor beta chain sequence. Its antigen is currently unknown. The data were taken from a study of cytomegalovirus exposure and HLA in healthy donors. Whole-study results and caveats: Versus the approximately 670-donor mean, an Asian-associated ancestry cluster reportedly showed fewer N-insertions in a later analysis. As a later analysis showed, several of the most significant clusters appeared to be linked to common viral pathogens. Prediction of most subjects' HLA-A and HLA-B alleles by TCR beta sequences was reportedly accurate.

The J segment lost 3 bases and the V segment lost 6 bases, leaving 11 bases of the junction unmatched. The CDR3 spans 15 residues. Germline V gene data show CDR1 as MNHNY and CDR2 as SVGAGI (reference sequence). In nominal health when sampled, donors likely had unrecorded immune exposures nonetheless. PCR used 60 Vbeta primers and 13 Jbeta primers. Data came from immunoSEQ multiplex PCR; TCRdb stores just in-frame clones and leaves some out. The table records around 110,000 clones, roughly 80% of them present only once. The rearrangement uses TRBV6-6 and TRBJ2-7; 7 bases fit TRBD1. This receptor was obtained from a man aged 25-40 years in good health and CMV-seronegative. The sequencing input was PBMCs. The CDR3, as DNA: TGTGCCAGCAGCCAGGGACAGTCGAACCGCTACGAGCAGTACTTC. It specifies CASSQGQSNRYEQYF.